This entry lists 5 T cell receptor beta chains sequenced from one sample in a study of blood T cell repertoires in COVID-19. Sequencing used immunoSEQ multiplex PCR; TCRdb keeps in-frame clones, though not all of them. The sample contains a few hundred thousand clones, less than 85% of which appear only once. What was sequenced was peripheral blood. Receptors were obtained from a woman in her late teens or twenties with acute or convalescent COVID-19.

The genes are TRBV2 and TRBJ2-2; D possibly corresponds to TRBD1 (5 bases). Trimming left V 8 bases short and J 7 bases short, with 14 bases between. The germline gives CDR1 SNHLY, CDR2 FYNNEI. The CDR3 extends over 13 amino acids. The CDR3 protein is CASGTQGHGELFF. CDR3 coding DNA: TGTGCCAGCGGTACTCAGGGTCACGGGGAGCTGTTTTTT.

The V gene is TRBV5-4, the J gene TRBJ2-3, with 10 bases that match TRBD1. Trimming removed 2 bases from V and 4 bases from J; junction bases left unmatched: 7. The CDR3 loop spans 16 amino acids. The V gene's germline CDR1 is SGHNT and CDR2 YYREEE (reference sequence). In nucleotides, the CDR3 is TGTGCCAGCAGCTTCCTAGACAGGGGGCAGGCAGATACGCAGTATTTT. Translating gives CASSFLDRGQADTQYF.

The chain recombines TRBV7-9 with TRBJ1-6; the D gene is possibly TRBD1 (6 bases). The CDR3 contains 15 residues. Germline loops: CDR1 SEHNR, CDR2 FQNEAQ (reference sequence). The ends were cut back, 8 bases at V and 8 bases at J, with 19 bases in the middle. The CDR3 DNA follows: TGTGCCAGCTCCCCGACAGGTTCTGGTGATTCACCCCTCCACTTT. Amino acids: CASSPTGSGDSPLHF. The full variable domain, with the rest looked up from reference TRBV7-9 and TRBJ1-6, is DTGVSQNPRHKITKRGQNVTFRCDPISEHNRLYWYRQTLGQGPEFLTYFQNEAQLEKSRLLSDRFSAERPKGSFSTLEIQRTEQGDSAMYLCASSPTGSGDSPLHFGNGTRLTVT.

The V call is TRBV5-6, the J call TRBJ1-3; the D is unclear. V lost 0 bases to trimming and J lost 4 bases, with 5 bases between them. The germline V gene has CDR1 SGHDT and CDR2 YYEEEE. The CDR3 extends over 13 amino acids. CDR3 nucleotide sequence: TGTGCCAGCAGCTTGGGCAGGGGAAACACCATATATTTT. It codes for CASSLGRGNTIYF.

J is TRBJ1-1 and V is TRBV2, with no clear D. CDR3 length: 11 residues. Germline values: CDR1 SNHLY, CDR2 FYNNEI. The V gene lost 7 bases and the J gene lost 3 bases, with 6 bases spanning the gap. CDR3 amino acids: CASTYDTEAFF. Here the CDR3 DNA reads TGTGCCAGCACCTATGACACTGAAGCTTTCTTT.